The 6 T cell receptor beta chains below come from one sample, sequenced in a study of shared clonotypes between healthy human individuals. Method: immunoSEQ multiplex PCR; TCRdb's copy keeps in-frame clones and lacks some. The table lists some 2 million clones, about 95% of them singletons. CD8 cells classed as naive were CD45RO-negative and positively selected for CCR7, excluding terminally differentiated effector memory CD45RA+ cells. Material for sequencing was naive CD8+ T cells sorted from blood. The source is a young man in good health.

With regard to this clone: Other DNA variants within this sample encode the same CDR3. The genes are TRBV9 and TRBJ1-2; D is unclear. CDR3 length: 10 residues. Germline V gives CDR1 SGDLS, CDR2 YYNGEE. V was clipped by 3 bases and J by 8 bases, with 5 bases between them. Here the CDR3 DNA reads TGTGCCAGCAGCGGACGGGGCTACACCTTC. Encoded protein: CASSGRGYTF.

The rearrangement joins TRBV29-1 to TRBJ2-1; D gene uncertain. The germline V and J ends were trimmed by 4 bases and 0 bases, with 7 bases remaining between them. This CDR3 is built from 13 residues. The V gene's germline CDR1 is SQVTM and CDR2 ANQGSEA. In nucleotides, the CDR3 is TGCAGCGTTGGGCTAAACTCCTACAATGAGCAGTTCTTC. It specifies CSVGLNSYNEQFF.

V is TRBV5-6 and J is TRBJ2-7; 10 nucleotides agree with TRBD1. Germline loops: CDR1 SGHDT, CDR2 YYEEEE. The CDR3 consists of 15 residues. V was clipped by 4 bases and J by 2 bases; unmatched bases: 6. The CDR3 DNA follows: TGTGCCAGCAGCGACTCGACAGGGGGCCCCTACGAGCAGTACTTC. Protein: CASSDSTGGPYEQYF.

V is TRBV4-1 and J is TRBJ2-1; 12 nucleotides match TRBD1. The V gene's germline CDR1 is MGHRA and CDR2 YSYEKL. Trimming at V came to 1 base and at J to 7 bases, leaving 8 bases not matched to a gene. The CDR3 loop spans 17 amino acids. In DNA form, the CDR3 reads TGCGCCAGCAGCCAAGGGGTCGGGACAGGGGGCATGAATGAGCAGTTCTTC. Protein sequence: CASSQGVGTGGMNEQFF.

This clone turned up a few times. The chain couples TRBV7-9 to TRBJ2-7; TRBD1 or TRBD2 may be the D gene (5 bases each). With 5 bases removed from V and 0 bases from J, the gap between germline ends came to 14 bases. Germline lookup yields CDR1 SEHNR and CDR2 FQNEAQ (reference sequence). This CDR3 is 15 amino acids long. The CDR3 DNA reads as TGTGCCAGCAGCCACCCCGGGACGGCCTCCTACGAGCAGTACTTC. It yields the protein CASSHPGTASYEQYF.

This sequence joins TRBV9 and TRBJ1-1; unclear D gene. Trimming took 3 bases from V and 11 from J, leaving 17 bases between them. Germline V gives CDR1 SGDLS, CDR2 YYNGEE. This CDR3 comprises 13 residues. The CDR3 DNA reads TGTGCCAGCAGCGACTGGACGGGTCACGAGGCTTTCTTT. Its protein is CASSDWTGHEAFF.